Presented here are 13 T cell receptor beta chains from one specimen sequenced in a study of blood T cell repertoires in COVID-19 (dated by TCRdb to 2019 to 2021). Libraries were prepared through the immunoSEQ multiplex PCR assay. TCRdb carries this immuneACCESS record with in-frame sequences only. Its versions omit some clonotypes, under half of them owing to an unresolved V gene in the studies checked, with the rest unexplained. The sample data list about 98,000 clones, and approximately 82% of these were observed just once. Under 13% of the sample rests with the top ten. Sequences were obtained from peripheral blood. The receptors derive from a man between 65 and 85 years old with active or convalescent COVID-19.

V usage is TRBV14 and J usage is TRBJ2-3; 8 bases match TRBD2. The CDR3 has 19 residues. The J segment lost 5 bases and the V segment lost 0 bases, leaving 16 bases of the junction unmatched. Germline-derived CDR1 and CDR2 are SGHDN and FVKESK. The CDR3, as DNA: TGTGCCAGCAGCCAAGATAAAAGCGGGGGCCCCAGGACGGGAGATACGCAGTATTTT. Residues: CASSQDKSGGPRTGDTQYF.

In DNA form, the CDR3 reads TGTGCCAGCAGCCTGGGACTAGCGGGGCTAAGGGGGGAGACCCAGTACTTC. It encodes CASSLGLAGLRGETQYF. The gene calls are TRBV7-2 and TRBJ2-5, with 13 positions matching TRBD2. CDR1 is SGHTA and CDR2 is FQGNSA in the germline V gene. Trimming at V came to 5 bases and at J to 5 bases, leaving 11 bases not matched to a gene. The CDR3 extends over 17 amino acids.

V and J are TRBV14 and TRBJ1-2; 8 nucleotides line up with TRBD1. CDR3 length equals 13 residues. V was clipped by 6 bases and J by 7 bases; unmatched bases: 7. CDR1 is SGHDN, CDR2 FVKESK, per germline. The CDR3 coding sequence is TGTGCCAGCAGTCCGACAGGGGTAACTGGCTACACCTTC. It specifies CASSPTGVTGYTF.

The V call is TRBV3-1 (or the pseudogene TRBV3-2), the J call TRBJ2-5, with 9 bases that match TRBD1. The CDR3 has 14 amino acids. J gave up 5 bases and V 6 bases, and 7 bases lay outside the gene matches. Germline V gene data show CDR1 as LGHDT and CDR2 as YNNKEL (reference sequence). This chain's CDR3 is CASRQTGGRETQYF. The DNA of the CDR3 is TGTGCCAGCAGACAAACAGGGGGCCGGGAGACCCAGTACTTC.

The genes are TRBV5-5 and TRBJ1-2; 7 bases match TRBD1. The V gene end was trimmed by 4 bases and the J gene end by 1 base; junction bases not matched to a gene: 16. This CDR3 contains 18 residues. Germline V gives CDR1 SGHKS, CDR2 YYEKEE (reference sequence). DNA of the CDR3: TGTGCCAGCAGCCTCCAACCGGGACAGCCCGCCATTAACTATGGCTACACCTTC. Amino acids: CASSLQPGQPAINYGYTF.

The rearrangement joins TRBV4-1 to TRBJ2-7, with 7 positions matching TRBD2. Germline CDR1 is MGHRA and CDR2 is YSYEKL. Trimming cost V 0 bases and J 2 bases; bases outside gene matches: 7. This CDR3 has 16 amino acids. The CDR3, as DNA: TGCGCCAGCAGCCAAGATGGGGAGCTAGCGGCCTACGAGCAGTACTTC. Translating gives CASSQDGELAAYEQYF.

The V and J genes are TRBV14 and TRBJ1-4; 8 nucleotides match TRBD1. V trimming: 7 bases; J trimming: 3 bases; junction bases outside the gene matches: 7. Germline V CDR1 and CDR2: SGHDN, FVKESK. This CDR3 has 15 residues. The CDR3 loop reads CASNRDRSSNEKLFF. The DNA for the CDR3 is TGTGCCAGCAATCGGGACAGGTCTTCTAATGAAAAACTGTTTTTT.

The chain's CDR3 is CASSWGTGGSYEQYF. In DNA, the CDR3 is TGTGCCAGCAGCTGGGGGACAGGGGGATCCTACGAGCAGTACTTC. V is TRBV5-4 and J is TRBJ2-7; 11 bases match TRBD1. Germline CDR1 is SGHNT and CDR2 is YYREEE (reference sequence). The CDR3 runs to 15 residues. With V trimmed by 3 bases and J by 1 base, 3 bases remained unmatched.

This rearrangement joins TRBV4-3 to TRBJ1-6, with TRBD1 matching over 7 bases. This CDR3 spans 14 amino acids. Germline CDR1 is LGHNA and CDR2 is YSLEER. V lost 8 bases, J lost 8 bases, and 9 bases stayed unmatched. The DNA for the CDR3 is TGCGCCAGCGGCTTACAGGGGTCCGATTCACCCCTCCACTTT. It encodes CASGLQGSDSPLHF.

The chain is built from TRBV11-2 and TRBJ2-5; TRBD1 might be the D (6 bases). CDR1 and CDR2 from the germline V gene are SGHAT and FQNNGV. Trimming cost V 5 bases and J 5 bases, with 21 bases left between them. This CDR3 has 16 residues. As DNA, the CDR3 is TGTGCCAGCAGCGTAGGGCAGGGGCTCTCGACTGAGACCCAGTACTTC. Residues: CASSVGQGLSTETQYF. Filled out from reference TRBV11-2 and TRBJ2-5, the complete variable domain reads EAGVAQSPRYKIIEKRQSVAFWCNPISGHATLYWYQQILGQGPKLLIQFQNNGVVDDSQLPKDRFSAERLKGVDSTLKIQPAKLEDSAVYLCASSVGQGLSTETQYFGPGTRLLVL.

V usage is TRBV3-1 (or the pseudogene TRBV3-2) and J usage is TRBJ2-7, with 9 bases identical to TRBD2. Trimming cost V 0 bases and J 2 bases; bases outside gene matches: 14. CDR3 length equals 19 residues. Germline-derived CDR1 and CDR2 are LGHDT and YNNKEL (reference sequence). In nucleotides, the CDR3 is TGTGCCAGCAGCCAAGATCTCGGTAGCGGGGGCTATCCAGCCTACGAGCAGTACTTC. It yields the protein CASSQDLGSGGYPAYEQYF.

This chain connects TRBV6-6 to TRBJ2-3, with D hard to call. V was pared by 6 bases and J by 2 bases, with 9 bases between. The CDR3 spans 13 residues. Germline V gene sequence: CDR1 MNHNY, CDR2 SVGAGI (reference sequence). Here the CDR3 reads CASSLQNTDTQYF. The DNA of the CDR3 is TGTGCCAGCAGCTTACAAAACACAGATACGCAGTATTTT.

The chain couples TRBV3-1 (or the pseudogene TRBV3-2) to TRBJ1-4; maybe TRBD1 (5 bases). The V gene lost 0 bases and the J gene lost 13 bases, with 9 bases spanning the gap. Germline V gives CDR1 LGHDT, CDR2 YNNKEL (reference sequence). The CDR3 covers 12 residues. CDR3 loop: CASSQDGGGLFF. CDR3 sequence (DNA): TGTGCCAGCAGCCAAGATGGCGGGGGACTGTTTTTT.